A single sample is the source of the 28 T cell receptor beta chains below, sequenced in a study of vaccination effects on CD4 cells after COVID-19. These receptors have no known antigen. ViraFEST used viral peptide pools to expand antigen-specific CD4+ T cells before sequencing. Researchers isolated CD4+ T cells once less than twelve days of culture had elapsed. No vaccinee had earlier SARS-CoV-2 infection, and nucleocapsid antibodies were negative. Libraries were prepared by immunoSEQ multiplex PCR; TCRdb keeps only in-frame clonotypes and omits some of them. The sample consists of about 41,000 clones, 55% to 75% of them appearing once. The sample was CD4+ T cells from PBMCs cultured with HCoV-OC43 spike peptides, taken before COVID-19 vaccination. Sample subset: HCoV-OC43 spike overlapping peptide pool stimulation. Receptors originate from a human donor who received a COVID-19 vaccine.

This clone was seen repeatedly, ten times or more. V and J are TRBV7-8 and TRBJ1-3; D is uncertain. Trimming cost V 2 bases and J 0 bases, with 11 bases left between them. The germline gives CDR1 SGHVS, CDR2 FQNEAQ. The CDR3 sequence is 16 residues long. The CDR3 coding sequence is TGTGCCAGCAGCTTATTCCGGCAGTCCTCTGGAAACACCATATATTTT. The encoded protein is CASSLFRQSSGNTIYF.

V and J are TRBV5-1 and TRBJ2-1, with D possibly being TRBD2 (6 bases). Per germline, CDR1 SGHRS and CDR2 YFSETQ. Between the trimmed V and J ends, which lost 0 bases and 12 bases, there was a span of 7 bases. The CDR3 consists of 11 residues. CDR3 DNA: TGCGCCAGCAGCTTGGGGCGGGGGCAGTTCTTC. Residues: CASSLGRGQFF.

This clone came up a few times. The sample has other DNA sequences that encode this CDR3 too. The chain combines TRBV5-1 with TRBJ2-7, with D possibly matching TRBD1 (6 bases). V lost 0 bases and J lost 4, with 8 bases in between. This CDR3 has 13 amino acids. CDR1 is SGHRS and CDR2 is YFSETQ in the germline V gene. The CDR3 loop is CASSLDRAYEQYF. CDR3 DNA: TGCGCCAGCAGCTTGGACAGGGCGTACGAGCAGTACTTC.

The chain links TRBV7-2 to TRBJ2-7; 7 bases fit TRBD2. V was pared by 3 bases and J by 4 bases, with 3 bases of the junction left unmatched. There are 13 residues in the CDR3. CDR1 is SGHTA and CDR2 is FQGNSA in the germline V gene. Here the CDR3 reads CASSFERGYEQYF. The CDR3 region has the DNA TGTGCCAGCAGCTTTGAGCGGGGTTACGAGCAGTACTTC.

The genes are TRBV7-3 and TRBJ1-2; 8 bases are shared with TRBD1. This CDR3 contains 15 residues. V lost 5 bases to trimming and J lost 0 bases; unmatched junction nucleotides: 5. Looked up from germline, CDR1 is SGHTA and CDR2 is FQGTGA. The CDR3 loop reads CASSPRGQANYGYTF. CDR3 in DNA: TGTGCCAGCAGCCCCAGGGGACAGGCTAACTATGGCTACACCTTC.

The rearrangement links TRBV6-5 to TRBJ2-2; D is unclear. CDR1 is MNHEY, CDR2 SVGAGI, per germline. Trimming removed 1 base at V and 0 bases at J, with 9 bases between. This CDR3 is built from 16 residues. The CDR3 bases are TGTGCCAGCAGTTACTTAACTCAGGCGAACACCGGGGAGCTGTTTTTT. Its translation is CASSYLTQANTGELFF.

The chain carries TRBV6-6 and TRBJ1-1; D perhaps matches TRBD1 (5 bases). Trimming pared 6 bases from V and 2 bases from J, leaving 10 bases between. The germline CDR1 and CDR2 sequences are MNHNY and SVGAGI (reference sequence). The CDR3 has 13 residues. CDR3 region: CASRAGPNTEAFF. DNA of the CDR3: TGTGCCAGCAGGGCGGGACCCAACACTGAAGCTTTCTTT.

V usage is TRBV15 and J usage is TRBJ1-4; D gene uncertain. This CDR3 spans 14 amino acids. Germline loops: CDR1 LNHNV, CDR2 YYDKDF (reference sequence). Trimming removed 1 base at V and 6 bases at J, with 9 bases between. The DNA of the CDR3 is TGTGCCACCAGCAGAGGGAGGAAGGATGAAAAACTGTTTTTT. The encoded protein is CATSRGRKDEKLFF.

The chain is built from TRBV5-6 and TRBJ1-2, with D possibly matching TRBD1 (6 bases). The germline gives CDR1 SGHDT, CDR2 YYEEEE. Trimming stripped 0 bases from V and 9 bases from J, with 21 bases between. The CDR3 sequence is 16 residues long. As DNA, the CDR3 is TGTGCCAGCAGCTTGGGTAGTCGACAGGCGTATAGGAGCTACACCTTC. It is translated as CASSLGSRQAYRSYTF.

The rearrangement joins TRBV6-5 to TRBJ1-1, with D tentatively TRBD1 (5 bases). This CDR3 spans 12 amino acids. The V end lost 9 bases, the J end lost 6 bases, and 14 bases lay between the germline ends. Germline lookup yields CDR1 MNHEY and CDR2 SVGAGI. CDR3 sequence: CASRTVRAEAFF. DNA for the CDR3: TGTGCCAGTAGAACCGTCAGGGCTGAAGCTTTCTTT.

The CDR3 DNA sequence: TGTGCCAGCAGCGCCCCGGGACAGGGGTCTGGCTACACCTTC. It yields the protein CASSAPGQGSGYTF. The chain employs TRBV7-9 and TRBJ1-2; 10 nucleotides line up with TRBD1. Looked up from germline, CDR1 is SEHNR and CDR2 is FQNEAQ (reference sequence). This CDR3 is built from 14 residues. The J segment lost 7 bases and the V segment lost 5 bases, leaving 7 bases of the junction unmatched.

V and J are TRBV5-1 and TRBJ1-2, with 12 positions matching TRBD1. CDR1 is SGHRS and CDR2 is YFSETQ in the germline V gene. The CDR3 totals 14 residues. V trimming: 4 bases; J trimming: 7 bases; junction bases outside the gene matches: 5. CDR3 in amino acids: CASSPQGQGAGYTF. The CDR3 region has the DNA TGCGCCAGCAGCCCACAGGGACAGGGGGCTGGCTACACCTTC.

This clone was recorded a few times. The chain has TRBV5-6 and TRBJ1-2; 8 nucleotides align to TRBD1. This CDR3 contains 13 residues. Germline V gene data show CDR1 as SGHDT and CDR2 as YYEEEE. Losses at the gene ends were 0 bases for V and 9 bases for J; bases not matched to a gene: 4. In DNA form, the CDR3 reads TGTGCCAGCAGCTTGGGAGGACAGGGCAGCTACACCTTC. Translated, it gives CASSLGGQGSYTF. The variable domain in full, completed from reference TRBV5-6 and TRBJ1-2, reads DAGVTQSPTHLIKTRGQQVTLRCSPKSGHDTVSWYQQALGQGPQFIFQYYEEEERQRGNFPDRFSGHQFPNYSSELNVNALLLGDSALYLCASSLGGQGSYTFGSGTRLTVV.

V usage is TRBV20-1 and J usage is TRBJ2-1; no firm D call. The CDR3 runs to 11 residues. CDR1 is DFQATT, CDR2 SNEGSKA, per germline (reference sequence). Trimming removed 1 base from V and 7 bases from J, with 5 bases in between. DNA of the CDR3: TGCAGTGCTAGAGCGAGGAATGAGCAGTTCTTC. Translation gives CSARARNEQFF.

This clone was picked up a small number of times. This chain links TRBV4-1 with TRBJ2-4; 9 bases are a match to TRBD2. Germline V gives CDR1 MGHRA, CDR2 YSYEKL. The ends lost 0 bases at V and 0 bases at J; junction bases unmatched: 3. The CDR3 loop spans 17 amino acids. CDR3 sequence (DNA): TGCGCCAGCAGCCAAGACCTAGCGGGACTAGCCAAAAACATTCAGTACTTC. This gives the protein CASSQDLAGLAKNIQYF.

The genes are TRBV27 and TRBJ2-3; D ambiguous. V was shortened by 8 bases and J by 0 bases, with 21 bases between the two germline ends. The CDR3 is 17 residues long. Germline CDR1 and CDR2: MNHEY and SMNVEV (reference sequence). The CDR3 sequence is CASRSPSRQLSTDTQYF. CDR3 nucleotide sequence: TGTGCCAGCCGCTCCCCTTCCAGACAACTTAGCACAGATACGCAGTATTTT.

The chain uses TRBV7-2 and TRBJ1-4, with D tentatively TRBD1 (5 bases). Trimming took off 0 bases at V and 7 bases at J, with 15 bases between the two ends. CDR3 length: 16 residues. CDR1 and CDR2 (germline): SGHTA, FQGNSA. CDR3 residues: CASSLASGNLGEKLFF. Written as DNA, the CDR3 is TGTGCCAGCAGCTTAGCATCAGGGAATCTGGGTGAAAAACTGTTTTTT. Filled out from reference TRBV7-2 and TRBJ1-4, the complete variable domain reads GAGVSQSPSNKVTEKGKDVELRCDPISGHTALYWYRQSLGQGLEFLIYFQGNSAPDKSGLPSDRFSAERTGGSVSTLTIQRTQQEDSAVYLCASSLASGNLGEKLFFGSGTQLSVL.

This clone was counted a few times. The V gene is TRBV30, the J gene TRBJ1-5; D remains unclear. Germline CDR1 and CDR2: GTSNPN and SVGIG (reference sequence). V lost 6 bases to trimming and J lost 5 bases, with 20 bases between them. The CDR3 length is 15 residues. CDR3 region: CACSKSGIGHQPQHF. The CDR3, as DNA: TGTGCCTGTTCCAAATCGGGCATAGGCCATCAGCCCCAGCATTTT.

Only one count was recorded for this clone. The chain employs TRBV5-5 and TRBJ1-1; 8 bases are shared with TRBD1. This CDR3 has 12 residues. The J segment lost 10 bases and the V segment lost 4 bases, leaving 6 bases of the junction unmatched. Germline CDR1 SGHKS, CDR2 YYEKEE (reference sequence). The CDR3 loop is CASSQDRERAFF. CDR3 DNA sequence: TGTGCCAGCAGCCAGGACAGGGAGAGAGCTTTCTTT.

The genes are TRBV6-1 and TRBJ1-6, with a tentative D call TRBD1 (6 bases). Germline-derived CDR1 and CDR2 are MNHNS and SASEGT. V lost 0 bases and J 7 bases, leaving 10 bases between the germline ends. The CDR3 is 15 amino acids. For the CDR3, the DNA is TGTGCCAGCAGTGAAGCAAGCCAGGGGAATTCACCCCTCCACTTT. Its protein product is CASSEASQGNSPLHF.

This chain connects TRBV28 to TRBJ1-1; D is undetermined. Germline V gives CDR1 MDHEN, CDR2 SYDVKM. CDR3 size: 13 residues. V dropped 4 bases and J dropped 3 bases, with 9 bases sitting between them. This chain's CDR3 is CASSSGFYTEAFF. DNA for the CDR3: TGTGCCAGCAGTTCGGGATTTTACACTGAAGCTTTCTTT.

The rearrangement uses TRBV5-1 and TRBJ1-2; no clear D. Trimming removed 2 bases from V and 0 bases from J, with 11 bases in between. Germline CDR1 is SGHRS and CDR2 is YFSETQ. The CDR3 covers 15 residues. The CDR3 coding sequence is TGCGCCAGCAGCTTTTCGACCCAAGCTAACTATGGCTACACCTTC. It yields the protein CASSFSTQANYGYTF. Based on the CDR3 plus reference TRBV5-1 and TRBJ1-2, the full variable domain is KAGVTQTPRYLIKTRGQQVTLSCSPISGHRSVSWYQQTPGQGLQFLFEYFSETQRNKGNFPGRFSGRQFSNSRSEMNVSTLELGDSALYLCASSFSTQANYGYTFGSGTRLTVV.

The V gene is TRBV16, the J gene TRBJ1-6; D is unresolved. The CDR3 extends over 15 amino acids. Germline CDR1 is KGHSY and CDR2 is FQNENV. With 4 bases removed from V and 10 bases from J, the gap between germline ends came to 17 bases. CDR3 loop: CASSLLKDNGSPLHF. The CDR3 nucleotides are TGTGCCAGCAGCCTGCTGAAAGATAATGGATCACCCCTCCACTTT.

V gene TRBV7-9 combines with J gene TRBJ2-1; 8 bases agree with TRBD2. Germline V lookup: CDR1 SEHNR, CDR2 FQNEAQ (reference sequence). The CDR3 is 14 residues long. The V gene end was trimmed by 1 base and the J gene end by 7 bases; junction bases not matched to a gene: 3. In DNA, the CDR3 is TGTGCCAGCAGCTTAGGAGCGGGGGCTAATGAGCAGTTCTTC. Its translation is CASSLGAGANEQFF.

This clone appeared once. This rearrangement joins TRBV5-6 to TRBJ1-1; 8 bases are a match to TRBD1. The CDR3 contains 15 residues. CDR1 is SGHDT, CDR2 YYEEEE, per germline. V dropped 3 bases and J dropped 5; count of bases not matched to a gene: 9. CDR3 coding DNA: TGTGCCAGCAGCTCGAGGACAGGGTGGGGGACTGAAGCTTTCTTT. Protein product: CASSSRTGWGTEAFF.

This chain joins TRBV6-5 and TRBJ2-3; TRBD2 matches at 8 bases. The CDR3 length is 14 residues. The germline CDR1 and CDR2 sequences are MNHEY and SVGAGI. Trimming removed 7 bases from V and 2 bases from J; junction bases left unmatched: 5. The CDR3 reads CASNGGGYTDTQYF. CDR3 DNA: TGTGCCAGCAACGGGGGGGGGTACACAGATACGCAGTATTTT.

The chain couples TRBV18 to TRBJ1-5; 7 nucleotides align to TRBD1. The germline V gene has CDR1 KGHSH and CDR2 LQKENI. The CDR3 covers 15 residues. The ends lost 2 bases at V and 7 bases at J; junction bases unmatched: 8. CDR3 amino acids: CASSPEGGGRQPQHF. As DNA, the CDR3 is TGTGCCAGCTCACCAGAAGGGGGCGGTAGGCAGCCCCAGCATTTT.

The rearrangement joins TRBV6-5 to TRBJ2-1; TRBD1 matches 7 bases. Germline trimming cut 6 bases from V and 4 bases from J; bases unmatched to any gene: 9. The CDR3 totals 15 residues. The germline V gene encodes CDR1 MNHEY and CDR2 SVGAGI. CDR3 coding DNA: TGTGCCAGCAGCCATGACAGGGCGCGATACAATGAGCAGTTCTTC. It codes for CASSHDRARYNEQFF.